This entry lists 20 T cell receptor beta chains sequenced from one sample in a study of identical twins. TCRdb reprocessed the 5' RACE reads with MiXCR, giving one entry per CDR3 protein. The sample lists about 150,000 distinct CDR3 sequences, around 3.5% occurring once. Sequenced input: memory T cells sorted from blood. The receptors shown here come from a man in his late teens or twenties in good health.

This clonotype has at least ten counts. The chain uses TRBV10-3 and TRBJ1-5; D possibly corresponds to TRBD1 (5 bases). The CDR3 length is 15 residues. V lost 2 bases and J 1 base, leaving 9 bases between the germline ends. CDR1 and CDR2 from the germline V gene are ENHRY and SYGVKD. The CDR3 DNA sequence: TGTGCCATCAGTGAGGGCAGGGAGAGCAATCAGCCCCAGCATTTT. This encodes CAISEGRESNQPQHF.

This clonotype was seen at least ten times. The V call is TRBV7-8, the J call TRBJ2-7, with 7 bases fitting TRBD1. Germline trimming cut 5 bases from V and 6 bases from J; bases unmatched to any gene: 13. The CDR3 runs 15 residues. CDR1 SGHVS and CDR2 FQNEAQ come from the germline V gene. CDR3 amino acids: CASSPRTGEVVEQYF. The CDR3 coding sequence is TGTGCCAGCAGCCCCCGGACAGGAGAGGTTGTCGAGCAGTACTTC.

This clonotype was found many times. The chain combines TRBV27 with TRBJ1-4; 9 bases agree with TRBD1. CDR1 and CDR2 (germline): MNHEY, SMNVEV (reference sequence). The CDR3 length is 13 residues. The junction had 9 bases not matched to a gene; V was cut back by 5 bases and J by 14 bases. As DNA, the CDR3 is TGTGCCAGCAGTCCCGAGACAGGGGGAACCCTGTTTTTT. It codes for CASSPETGGTLFF.

This clonotype was seen a few times. CDR3 in amino acids: CASSYASGNGYTF. The CDR3 coding sequence is TGTGCCAGCAGCTATGCCTCCGGGAATGGCTACACCTTC. V and J are TRBV7-9 and TRBJ1-2; D unclear. V shed 4 bases and J shed 6 bases, with 12 bases lying between them. Germline-derived CDR1 and CDR2 are SEHNR and FQNEAQ (reference sequence). CDR3 length equals 13 residues.

This clonotype was counted many times. The J gene is TRBJ2-1, the V gene TRBV6-6, with a possible D match to TRBD2 (5 bases). V was pared by 4 bases and J by 4 bases, with 8 bases between. There are 13 residues in the CDR3. Germline CDR1 and CDR2: MNHNY and SVGAGI (reference sequence). CDR3 DNA: TGTGCCAGCAGTTCCCGGACTTACAATGAGCAGTTCTTC. As protein: CASSSRTYNEQFF.

Many counts were recorded for this clonotype. The CDR3 loop reads CASSLSGQSTDTQYF. The CDR3 coding sequence is TGTGCCAGCAGTTTATCCGGACAGAGCACAGATACGCAGTATTTT. V is TRBV12-3 or TRBV12-4 and J is TRBJ2-3; tentatively, D is TRBD1 (6 bases). CDR3 length: 15 amino acids. V was pared by 2 bases and J by 0 bases, with 9 bases between.

To note about this clonotype: This CDR3 is missing its conserved last phenylalanine or tryptophan, likely due to a read error. CDR3 sequence (DNA): TGTGCCAGCAGCCTATCGGGGGGGGAGACCCAGTACTAC. Translating it yields CASSLSGGETQYY. V gene TRBV7-3 combines with J gene TRBJ2-5, with TRBD2 matching 8 bases. CDR1 and CDR2 (germline): SGHTA, FQGTGA. The trim removed 5 bases at V and 5 bases at J, leaving 4 bases unmatched. This CDR3 is 13 amino acids long.

This clonotype was detected ten times or more. V is TRBV6-1 and J is TRBJ2-1; 8 bases match TRBD2. Germline-derived CDR1 and CDR2 are MNHNS and SASEGT. CDR3 length: 13 amino acids. The DNA for the CDR3 is TGTGCTATTAGGCGGGAGGCCTGGGGTGAGCAGTTCTTC. Translation: CAIRREAWGEQFF.

This clonotype has only a few counts. This chain connects TRBV18 to TRBJ2-1, with no clear D. This CDR3 has 14 amino acids. Germline V gives CDR1 KGHSH, CDR2 LQKENI. Trimming stripped 0 bases from V and 5 bases from J, with 8 bases between. DNA of the CDR3: TGTGCCAGCTCACCACCAAACCGGAACAATGAGCAGTTCTTC. This sequence encodes CASSPPNRNNEQFF.

This clonotype showed up many times. The genes are TRBV27 and TRBJ2-1, with TRBD1 matching 10 bases. The CDR3 is made up of 15 amino acids. From germline, CDR1 is MNHEY and CDR2 SMNVEV (reference sequence). V lost 5 bases and J lost 5; bases outside the gene matches: 6. CDR3: CASSPRDRGDNEQFF. Here the CDR3 DNA reads TGTGCCAGCAGTCCCCGGGACAGGGGAGACAATGAGCAGTTCTTC.

For this clonotype: This may come from a read error, since a much larger clone is one base off. The rearrangement joins TRBV28 to TRBJ1-2, with TRBD1 matching over 9 bases. The ends lost 2 bases at V and 9 bases at J; junction bases unmatched: 10. The germline gives CDR1 MDHEN, CDR2 SYDVKM. The CDR3 is made up of 15 amino acids. The CDR3 sequence: CASSLAGTGPGCYTF. The CDR3 DNA reads as TGTGCCAGCAGTTTAGCAGGGACAGGGCCAGGTTGCTACACCTTC.

This clonotype was recorded many times. The chain employs TRBV3-1 and TRBJ2-3, with D possibly TRBD2 on 6 matching bases. V was clipped by 5 bases and J by 1 base, with 13 bases between them. The CDR3 runs to 15 residues. Germline-derived CDR1 and CDR2 are LGHDT and YNNKEL (reference sequence). CDR3 amino acids: CASSSGRRGTDTQYF. The CDR3 DNA sequence: TGTGCCAGCAGCTCCGGGAGACGGGGCACAGATACGCAGTATTTT.

Ten or more counts support this clonotype. The J gene is TRBJ2-7, the V gene TRBV20-1, with 8 bases lining up with TRBD1. The length of the CDR3 is 14 residues. Germline V gene lookup returns CDR1 DFQATT and CDR2 SNEGSKA (reference sequence). Unmatched junction bases numbered 11, after V lost 6 bases and J lost 4 bases. The CDR3 DNA sequence: TGCAGTGCCCATACCGGGACAGGTTTGTACGAGCAGTACTTC. Amino acids: CSAHTGTGLYEQYF.

This clonotype turned up a few times. A clone one base away is much larger, so this may be a read error. V and J are TRBV7-8 and TRBJ2-7; 10 bases are a match to TRBD2. The CDR3 spans 17 residues. V lost 5 bases and J lost 4; bases outside the gene matches: 14. Germline values: CDR1 SGHVS, CDR2 FQNEAQ. CDR3 bases: TGTGCCAGCAGCCCCCGGCCTCTAGCGGGAGAGTTTTACGAGCAGTACTTC. It specifies CASSPRPLAGEFYEQYF.

This clonotype was counted ten times or more. CDR3 in amino acids: CASSLSPLAGYNEQFF. Here the CDR3 DNA reads TGTGCCAGCAGCTTATCCCCCCTAGCGGGCTACAATGAGCAGTTCTTC. The rearrangement joins TRBV7-2 to TRBJ2-1, with 8 bases lining up with TRBD2. With 2 bases clipped from V and 3 bases from J, the junction kept 6 bases outside the gene matches. The CDR3 is 16 residues long. Germline V lookup: CDR1 SGHTA, CDR2 FQGNSA. Based on the CDR3 plus reference TRBV7-2 and TRBJ2-1, the full variable domain is GAGVSQSPSNKVTEKGKDVELRCDPISGHTALYWYRQSLGQGLEFLIYFQGNSAPDKSGLPSDRFSAERTGGSVSTLTIQRTQQEDSAVYLCASSLSPLAGYNEQFFGPGTRLTVL.

There are many counts of this clonotype. V and J are TRBV15 and TRBJ1-3; 8 bases fit TRBD1. The CDR3 length is 17 residues. Trimming took 8 bases from V and 7 from J; bases not matched to a gene: 19. Per germline, CDR1 LNHNV and CDR2 YYDKDF (reference sequence). The CDR3 region has the DNA TGTGCCACCTCCCGGAACCGGGACAGGAGAAGAGAGAACACCATATATTTT. Amino acid sequence: CATSRNRDRRRENTIYF.

This clonotype has at least ten counts. The chain carries TRBV11-2 and TRBJ2-7, with 7 bases aligning to TRBD1. Germline CDR1 is SGHAT and CDR2 is FQNNGV. The V segment lost 5 bases and the J segment 1 base; nucleotides outside the gene matches: 5. CDR3 size: 14 residues. The CDR3 sequence: CASSPGQLSYEQYF. For the CDR3, the DNA is TGTGCCAGCAGCCCGGGACAGCTTTCCTACGAGCAGTACTTC.

This clonotype showed up many times. The gene calls are TRBV24-1 and TRBJ2-7; no reliable D call. The CDR3 consists of 16 residues. Germline CDR1 and CDR2: KGHDR and SFDVKD. With 3 bases removed from V and 3 bases from J, the gap between germline ends came to 17 bases. The CDR3 is CATSDRLRPVCYEQYV. The CDR3 nucleotides read TGTGCCACCAGTGATCGTCTTCGGCCAGTTTGCTACGAGCAGTACGTC.

Many counts were recorded for this clonotype. V usage is TRBV6-1 and J usage is TRBJ2-7, with 11 nucleotides matching TRBD1. After removal of 5 bases from V and 2 bases from J, the junction contained 8 bases not matched to a gene. Looked up from germline, CDR1 is MNHNS and CDR2 is SASEGT. CDR3 length: 16 residues. CDR3 loop: CASSTPGQGATYEQYF. DNA for the CDR3: TGTGCCAGCAGTACCCCCGGACAGGGGGCCACCTACGAGCAGTACTTC.

The chain is built from TRBV7-2 and TRBJ2-7; 10 nucleotides align to TRBD1. From germline, CDR1 is SGHTA and CDR2 FQGNSA. This CDR3 is 16 amino acids long. J lost 2 bases, V lost 1 base, and 5 bases had no gene match. For the CDR3, the DNA is TGTGCCAGCAGCTTAGAAGTTGGACAGGGGGCCTACGAGCAGTACGTC. It specifies CASSLEVGQGAYEQYV.